This TCR beta chain was recorded in a study of blood T cell repertoires in COVID-19. On the study more broadly: Donors in the United States, Italy and Spain gave samples during acute or convalescent COVID-19. The cDNA or gDNA used as material had been derived from T cells, B-cell-depleted T cells, or PBMCs.

The CDR3 has 14 residues. The V gene lost 0 bases and the J gene lost 4 bases, with 10 bases spanning the gap. Germline lookup yields CDR1 SGHRS and CDR2 YFSETQ. The protocol was immunoSEQ multiplex PCR, while the TCRdb copy is restricted to in-frame clones and leaves out a portion. Of some 90,000 clones listed, approximately 88% are singletons. The rearrangement joins TRBV5-1 to TRBJ1-2, with D hard to call. The sequenced material came from peripheral blood. The receptor's source is a man over 45 with COVID-19, enrolled during active disease. Here the CDR3 DNA reads TGCGCCAGCAGCTTGGCTGTGATCGGCTATGGCTACACCTTC. It specifies CASSLAVIGYGYTF.